Below are 22 T cell receptor beta chains sequenced from a single sample in a study of regulatory T cells in long-lasting Graves disease. Time point given: newly diagnosed GD, antithyroid drugs for less than 3 months. RNA extracted from PBMCs served as the sequencing template. According to the study, TCR beta libraries were built with iRepertoire HTBI primers and CDR3-region Arm-PCR. TCRdb re-analysed the multiplex PCR reads in MiXCR, keeping a single row per CDR3 protein. Among 350,000 to 450,000 distinct CDR3 sequences listed, approximately 16% were seen once. These sequences were also reported in another study, on T cells in Graves' hyperthyroidism and ophthalmopathy.

The specimen comprised peripheral blood mononuclear cells (PBMCs), sampled at new diagnosis, from a patient treated with antithyroid drugs. These receptors came from a woman aged 40 to 55 with Graves disease.

This clonotype was recorded at least ten times. The J gene is TRBJ2-7, the V gene TRBV6-2 or TRBV6-3; no firm D call. This CDR3 is built from 13 residues. CDR1 and CDR2 from the germline V gene are MNHEY and SVGEGT. With 3 bases removed from V and 2 bases from J, the gap between germline ends came to 8 bases. The CDR3, as DNA: TGTGCCAGCAGTTATATGAGCCCCTACGAGCAGTACTTC. Translated: CASSYMSPYEQYF.

The V call is TRBV7-3, the J call TRBJ2-6, with 8 nucleotides matching TRBD1. This CDR3 spans 15 amino acids. Germline CDR1 is SGHTA and CDR2 is FQGTGA. After removal of 5 bases from V and 2 bases from J, the junction contained 2 bases not matched to a gene. The CDR3 DNA sequence: TGTGCCAGCAGCCGGACAGGGACTGGGGCCAACGTCCTGACTTTC. Protein product: CASSRTGTGANVLTF.

This clonotype was found many times. The chain links TRBV30 to TRBJ2-2, with D hard to call. CDR1 and CDR2 from the germline V gene are GTSNPN and SVGIG (reference sequence). The CDR3 has 11 residues. Between the trimmed V and J ends, which lost 1 base and 4 bases, there was a span of 1 base. CDR3 coding DNA: TGTGCCTGGAGTGGCACCGGGGAGCTGTTTTTT. Its protein product is CAWSGTGELFF. The full variable domain, its missing parts supplied by reference TRBV30 and TRBJ2-2, is SQTIHQWPATLVQPVGSPLSLECTVEGTSNPNLYWYRQAAGRGLQLLFYSVGIGQISSEVPQNLSASRPQDRQFILSSKKLLLSDSGFYLCAWSGTGELFFGEGSRLTVL.

This clonotype was observed a few times. The chain uses TRBV2 and TRBJ2-3; maybe TRBD2 (6 bases). CDR3 length: 13 amino acids. Trimming removed 3 bases at V and 4 bases at J, with 8 bases between. Germline values: CDR1 SNHLY, CDR2 FYNNEI. The CDR3 loop is CASSEGGPDTQYF. The CDR3 DNA follows: TGTGCCAGCAGTGAGGGGGGTCCAGATACGCAGTATTTT.

This chain links TRBV15 with TRBJ2-5; D call uncertain. The V end was cut by 0 bases, the J end by 5 bases, with 10 bases between. Looked up from germline, CDR1 is LNHNV and CDR2 is YYDKDF (reference sequence). The length of the CDR3 is 14 residues. DNA for the CDR3: TGTGCCACCAGCAGAGATCGGACCGGGGAGACCCAGTACTTC. It is translated as CATSRDRTGETQYF.

As to this clonotype: This may arise from a read error, as a much more abundant clone is one base away. The CDR3 bases are TGCGCCAGCCGCCATGGCAGGGGGAACGGATTCAGGGAGACCCAGTACTTC. Its translation: CASRHGRGNGFRETQYF. The J gene is TRBJ2-1, the V gene TRBV4-1; TRBD1 aligns across 7 bases. The DNA end lines up better with TRBJ2-5; the J call may be wrong. CDR1 is MGHRA and CDR2 is YSYEKL in the germline V gene. The CDR3 totals 17 residues.

Comments on this clonotype: Since a far larger clone is one base different, this is likely a read error. This chain links TRBV12-3 or TRBV12-4 with TRBJ2-1; 10 bases line up with TRBD2. The CDR3 is 15 residues long. As DNA, the CDR3 is TGTGCCAGCAGTGAAGGGACTAGCGTCTACGATGAGCAGTTCTTC. Protein product: CASSEGTSVYDEQFF.

There are a few counts of this clonotype. This sequence joins TRBV30 and TRBJ2-6, with 8 nucleotides matching TRBD1. This CDR3 comprises 17 residues. Per germline, CDR1 GTSNPN and CDR2 SVGIG (reference sequence). The ends lost 3 bases at V and 0 bases at J; junction bases unmatched: 7. The chain's CDR3 is CAWSTGGISSGANVLTF. In nucleotides, the CDR3 is TGTGCCTGGAGCACAGGGGGTATAAGCTCTGGGGCCAACGTCCTGACTTTC.

The sample holds many counts of this clonotype. The gene calls are TRBV30 and TRBJ1-4; D call uncertain. The CDR3 contains 15 residues. Deletions cut 0 bases from V and 0 bases from J, with 8 bases between. Per germline, CDR1 GTSNPN and CDR2 SVGIG (reference sequence). CDR3 DNA: TGTGCCTGGAGTGTAGGCTCGGCAACTAATGAAAAACTGTTTTTT. Amino acids: CAWSVGSATNEKLFF.

The table lists this clonotype with many counts. The chain uses TRBV11-3 and TRBJ2-3; D remains ambiguous. Germline V gene data show CDR1 as SGHNT and CDR2 as YENEEA. The V end lost 5 bases, the J end lost 6 bases, and 12 bases lay between the germline ends. The CDR3 is made up of 13 amino acids. The DNA for the CDR3 is TGTGCCAGCAGCGGGAACGCTGGGGATACGCAGTATTTT. Amino acid sequence: CASSGNAGDTQYF.

The sample holds one count of this clonotype. A much larger clonotype is one base distant, so this may be a read error. The chain recombines TRBV28 with TRBJ2-4; D is possibly TRBD2 (6 bases). The CDR3 consists of 23 residues. In germline, CDR1 is MDHEN, CDR2 SYDVKM. V gave up 2 bases and J gave up 0 bases, with 32 bases separating them. CDR3 nucleotides: TGTGCCAGCAGTTTAAGTAGCGGTTCCCCCGGGGTCCCCATGGAAATAGCCAAAAACATTCAGTACTTC. This translates into CASSLSSGSPGVPMEIAKNIQYF.

This clonotype was detected ten times or more. This sequence joins TRBV20-1 and TRBJ2-5, with 16 bases lining up with TRBD2. The ends lost 2 bases at V and 2 bases at J; junction bases unmatched: 11. This CDR3 has 19 amino acids. Germline loops: CDR1 DFQATT, CDR2 SNEGSKA (reference sequence). CDR3 in DNA: TGCAGTGCTAGAAGCTACGGGACTAGCGGGAGGGCTTGGCAAGAGACCCAGTACTTC. Translation: CSARSYGTSGRAWQETQYF.

The chain combines TRBV24-1 with TRBJ2-1, with D unclear. V was cut by 0 bases and J by 9 bases, with 17 bases left in between. This CDR3 is built from 16 residues. The V gene's germline CDR1 is KGHDR and CDR2 SFDVKD. Here the CDR3 DNA reads TGTGCCACCAGTGATTTGCGTCCTTCTGAAGTTGGTGAGCAGTTCTTC. Translated: CATSDLRPSEVGEQFF.

Only a few counts were recorded for this clonotype. The rearrangement uses TRBV29-1 and TRBJ2-1; D assignment may be TRBD1 or TRBD2 (5 bases each). CDR3 length equals 18 residues. Germline CDR1 SQVTM, CDR2 ANQGSEA. Trimming took off 1 base at V and 0 bases at J, with 19 bases between the two ends. The CDR3 loop reads CSVEGVDRGGYSYNEQFF. In nucleotides, the CDR3 is TGCAGCGTTGAAGGTGTGGATAGGGGCGGGTACTCCTACAATGAGCAGTTCTTC.

This clonotype was counted many times. The rearrangement joins TRBV11-2 to TRBJ2-2, with 9 positions matching TRBD1. The CDR3 runs 17 residues. Per the germline V gene, CDR1 is SGHAT and CDR2 is FQNNGV. V trimming: 5 bases; J trimming: 5 bases; junction bases outside the gene matches: 12. The chain's CDR3 is CASSPRTGEFGTGELFF. The CDR3 nucleotides are TGTGCCAGCAGCCCTAGGACAGGGGAGTTTGGAACCGGGGAGCTGTTTTTT.

This rearrangement joins TRBV28 to TRBJ1-1; D gene uncertain. Looked up from germline, CDR1 is MDHEN and CDR2 is SYDVKM. The CDR3 extends over 16 amino acids. V was cut by 0 bases and J by 0 bases, with 11 bases left in between. DNA for the CDR3: TGTGCCAGCAGTTTATGGGGCAGAGACATGAACACTGAAGCTTTCTTT. Protein sequence: CASSLWGRDMNTEAFF.

This clonotype was detected only a few times. The chain couples TRBV4-1 to TRBJ1-1; D is ambiguous. The V gene's germline CDR1 is MGHRA and CDR2 YSYEKL. V was pared by 0 bases and J by 1 base, with 9 bases between. The CDR3 sequence is 15 residues long. The CDR3 DNA reads as TGCGCCAGCAGCCAAGAGGCGACCCCGAACACTGAAGCTTTCTTT. Its translation is CASSQEATPNTEAFF.

This clonotype was seen ten or more times. This chain uses TRBV18 with TRBJ2-7; 10 bases are shared with TRBD1. Germline lookup yields CDR1 KGHSH and CDR2 LQKENI. The CDR3 is made up of 14 amino acids. DNA of the CDR3: TGTGCCAGCTCACCAGAGGGGACACCAGGGACAGGGGCCGTC. Its translation is CASSPEGTPGTGAV.

This clonotype was counted a few times. The V and J genes are TRBV20-1 and TRBJ2-7, with D possibly matching TRBD1 (5 bases). Germline values: CDR1 DFQATT, CDR2 SNEGSKA (reference sequence). The CDR3 runs 13 residues. Trimming took 3 bases from V and 6 from J, leaving 15 bases between them. The CDR3 loop is CSARVQGKSEQYF. The CDR3 DNA is TGCAGTGCTAGGGTGCAGGGAAAGAGCGAGCAGTACTTC.

This clonotype was counted at least ten times. The rearrangement joins TRBV12-3 or TRBV12-4 to TRBJ2-2; TRBD2 aligns across 12 bases. J was trimmed by 7 bases and V by 4 bases; bases with no gene match: 1. The CDR3 totals 14 residues. The CDR3 here is CASSSSGRDGELFF. In nucleotides, the CDR3 is TGTGCCAGCAGTTCTAGCGGGAGGGACGGGGAGCTGTTTTTT.

This clonotype was detected only a few times. V and J are TRBV7-2 and TRBJ2-2, with D possibly TRBD2 on 6 matching bases. Germline assignment: CDR1 SGHTA and CDR2 FQGNSA. The CDR3 is made up of 17 amino acids. V shed 5 bases and J shed 2 bases, with 18 bases lying between them. The CDR3 DNA is TGTGCCAGCAGCATGACCCGACTAGAACTAAACACCGGGGAGCTGTTTTTT. As protein: CASSMTRLELNTGELFF.

V is TRBV28 and J is TRBJ2-1, with no clear D. V dropped 3 bases and J dropped 9 bases, with 6 bases sitting between them. This CDR3 is built from 11 residues. Germline V gives CDR1 MDHEN, CDR2 SYDVKM. The CDR3, as DNA: TGTGCCAGCAGTTTTCTCGGTGAGCAGTTCTTC. Its translation is CASSFLGEQFF.